This T cell receptor (beta chain) was identified in a study of tumor-infiltrating lymphocytes in primary liver carcinoma. The researchers obtained blood RNA from unsorted whole blood and also extracted germline DNA. A constant-region primer served to make TCR beta cDNA from roughly 460 ng total RNA. Slightly modified ARM-PCR served as the procedure for the TCR beta libraries. These libraries came from three rounds of nested multiplex PCR. Each of the first two PCR rounds ran approximately 11 cycles with TRBV1-TRBV30 forward and C-beta reverse primers. TCRdb analysed the multiplex PCR reads with MiXCR anew, one entry per CDR3 protein. The sample comprises almost 200,000 distinct CDR3 sequences, about two thirds of which are singletons, and 6% to 8.5% rests with the top ten. This clonotype showed up just once. One end of the junction fails to match germline, which may point to a read error. The CDR3 loop spans 17 amino acids. Germline V lookup: CDR1 ENHRY, CDR2 SYGVKD.

The sequencing input was peripheral blood. The chain recombines TRBV10-3 with TRBJ2-5; TRBD1 might be the D (6 bases). This TCR came from a woman aged 55-70 years with primary liver carcinoma and hepatitis B virus infection. The CDR3 DNA reads TGTGCCATCAGTCCTACCCTGGACAGAGGGCAGGAAGAGATCCAGTACTTC. Its translation is CAISPTLDRGQEEIQYF.